This T cell receptor beta chain was recovered during a study of breast tumors, draining lymph nodes, adjacent tissues. Germline assignment: CDR1 SGHTA and CDR2 FQGNSA. The CDR3 sequence is 16 residues long. The V gene end was trimmed by 3 bases and the J gene end by 5 bases; junction bases not matched to a gene: 11. The study, taken as a whole, reports: Tumor TCR diversity was below lymph nodes but above nontumor tissue. Data fit most tumor T cells coming from lymph node, expanding in tumor. Data only fit, rather than demonstrated, lymph node origin of most tumor T cells.

Each CDR3 protein is one row after TCRdb ran MiXCR on the multiplex PCR reads. Seen here are roughly 220,000 distinct CDR3 sequences, about 34% observed once, and the top ten hold 3% to 4%. Remarks on this clonotype: Its antigen is currently unknown.

The lymph nodes were axillary draining lymph nodes from breast cancer patients. The chain recombines TRBV7-2 with TRBJ2-5; 8 nucleotides match TRBD2. The source material was axillary lymph node tissue. This clonotype was sampled from a female donor with breast cancer. Some clones in this sample may be carry-over from other donors' samples. CDR3 loop: CASSFGGASVLETQYF. Here the CDR3 DNA reads TGTGCCAGCAGCTTCGGGGGGGCCTCAGTCTTGGAGACCCAGTACTTC.